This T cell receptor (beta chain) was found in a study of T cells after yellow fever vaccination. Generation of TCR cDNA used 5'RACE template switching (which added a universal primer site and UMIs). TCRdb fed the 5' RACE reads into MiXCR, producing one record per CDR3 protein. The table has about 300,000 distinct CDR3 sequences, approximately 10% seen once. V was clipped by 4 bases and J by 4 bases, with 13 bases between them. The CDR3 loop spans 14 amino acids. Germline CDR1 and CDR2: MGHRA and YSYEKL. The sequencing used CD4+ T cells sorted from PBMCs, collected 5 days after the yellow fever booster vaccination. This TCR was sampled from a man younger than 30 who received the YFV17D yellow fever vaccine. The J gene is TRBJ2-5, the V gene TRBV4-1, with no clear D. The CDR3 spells CASSLPQSGETQYF. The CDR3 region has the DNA TGCGCCAGCAGCCTACCACAATCTGGAGAGACCCAGTACTTC.